Below, 26 T cell receptor beta chains from the same sample are listed, as sequenced in a study of beta chain features in type 1 diabetes. What was sequenced were expressed TCRB transcripts, since all of the isolated RNA had been reverse transcribed. Here immunoSEQ multiplex PCR was the method, and the copy in TCRdb shows in-frame clones only, minus some. The table has over 150,000 clones, about 8.1% seen once; the top ten hold 0.55% to 0.65%. The source material was central memory CD4+ T cells from blood. The receptor source for this set is a man between 18 and 35 years old in good health.

CDR3 in DNA: TGTGCCAGCAGCTTAACTTACACCGGGGAGCTGTTTTTT. Protein sequence: CASSLTYTGELFF. The V call is TRBV7-2, the J call TRBJ2-2; D is unclear. Deletions cut 2 bases from V and 3 bases from J, with 4 bases between. There are 13 residues in the CDR3. CDR1 SGHTA and CDR2 FQGNSA come from the germline V gene.

In its sample, this clone was seen a few times. The J gene is TRBJ2-3, the V gene TRBV5-4, with 11 bases identical to TRBD2. This CDR3 comprises 16 residues. In germline, CDR1 is SGHNT, CDR2 YYREEE (reference sequence). V shed 3 bases, J shed 0 bases, and the junction held 3 bases outside the gene matches. The CDR3 sequence is CASSSGLAGSTDTQYF. CDR3 coding DNA: TGTGCCAGCAGCTCAGGACTAGCGGGCAGCACAGATACGCAGTATTTT.

The table lists this clone with many counts. The gene calls are TRBV7-2 and TRBJ1-1; a possible D gene is TRBD1 (6 bases). Germline V CDR1 and CDR2: SGHTA, FQGNSA. The V gene lost 6 bases and the J gene lost 1 base, with 12 bases spanning the gap. There are 14 residues in the CDR3. The CDR3 region has the DNA TGTGCCAGCAGACTACAGGGACCGAACACTGAAGCTTTCTTT. This encodes CASRLQGPNTEAFF.

In its sample, this clone was seen a few times. The genes are TRBV4-2 and TRBJ2-7; TRBD2 agrees at 9 bases. V dropped 0 bases and J dropped 0; count of bases not matched to a gene: 6. The CDR3 is 17 residues long. The germline CDR1 and CDR2 sequences are LGHNA and YNFKEQ. CDR3 sequence: CASSQEGTSWSSYEQYF. In DNA, the CDR3 is TGTGCCAGCAGCCAAGAGGGGACTAGCTGGAGCTCCTACGAGCAGTACTTC.

This clone has a handful of counts. This chain uses TRBV5-4 with TRBJ2-5, with D perhaps TRBD1 (6 bases). This CDR3 is built from 17 residues. Germline assignment: CDR1 SGHNT and CDR2 YYREEE (reference sequence). Between the trimmed V and J ends, which lost 0 bases and 4 bases, there was a span of 19 bases. The CDR3 DNA follows: TGTGCCAGCAGCTTGGGTACGGCACTACAGGGAGTAGAGACCCAGTACTTC. Its translation is CASSLGTALQGVETQYF.

This clone was observed a few times. The same CDR3 also results from other DNA sequences found in this sample. The chain recombines TRBV6-6 with TRBJ1-1; TRBD1 matches 8 bases. The CDR3 is 15 amino acids. V shed 6 bases, J shed 1 base, and the junction held 7 bases outside the gene matches. Germline V gives CDR1 MNHNY, CDR2 SVGAGI (reference sequence). The DNA for the CDR3 is TGTGCCAGCAGCTCCAACGACAGGGGGAACACTGAAGCTTTCTTT. This gives the protein CASSSNDRGNTEAFF.

This clone was seen a few times. This rearrangement joins TRBV29-1 to TRBJ2-7; TRBD2 aligns across 16 bases. The CDR3 is 15 amino acids. Germline lookup yields CDR1 SQVTM and CDR2 ANQGSEA. V shed 6 bases, J shed 7 bases, and the junction held 9 bases outside the gene matches. CDR3 DNA sequence: TGCAGCGTCAAACTCCAGGGACTAGCGGGGGGGGAGCAGTACTTC. Amino acid sequence: CSVKLQGLAGGEQYF.

The chain has TRBV7-3 and TRBJ2-3; TRBD1 matches 7 bases. CDR3 length equals 13 residues. V lost 6 bases to trimming and J lost 2 bases; unmatched junction nucleotides: 2. The germline V gene has CDR1 SGHTA and CDR2 FQGTGA. This CDR3 reads CASSRGPTDTQYF. The CDR3 DNA is TGTGCCAGCAGTAGGGGGCCCACAGATACGCAGTATTTT.

The chain has TRBV27 and TRBJ2-4; D is possibly TRBD2 (6 bases). This CDR3 comprises 17 residues. Germline-derived CDR1 and CDR2 are MNHEY and SMNVEV (reference sequence). V lost 6 bases, J lost 7 bases, and 25 bases lay in between. The CDR3 bases are TGTGCCAGCAGCACTTTAACCGGGACTCTCGTAGGGAACATTCAGTACTTC. Amino acid sequence: CASSTLTGTLVGNIQYF.

The CDR3 DNA reads TGTGCCAGCAGCCGCGGACAACTCAATCAGCCCCAGCATTTT. Amino acid sequence: CASSRGQLNQPQHF. V is TRBV2 and J is TRBJ1-5; the D gene is possibly TRBD1 (5 bases). V lost 6 bases and J lost 3, with 12 bases in between. CDR1 is SNHLY and CDR2 is FYNNEI in the germline V gene. The CDR3 loop spans 14 amino acids.

The CDR3 DNA sequence: TGTGCCAGCAGCCCGATACAGGGCGAGCTAGGCGAAGCTTTCTTT. This codes for CASSPIQGELGEAFF. J is TRBJ1-1 and V is TRBV27; possibly TRBD1 for D (6 bases). Trimming took 6 bases from V and 8 from J, leaving 22 bases between them. The CDR3 extends over 15 amino acids. CDR1 is MNHEY, CDR2 SMNVEV, per germline (reference sequence).

A few counts support this clone. V is TRBV5-4 and J is TRBJ1-1, with D possibly being TRBD1 (5 bases). Trimming took off 0 bases at V and 8 bases at J, with 11 bases between the two ends. CDR3 length: 13 residues. Germline lookup yields CDR1 SGHNT and CDR2 YYREEE (reference sequence). The CDR3 sequence is CASSLEGRREAFF. The CDR3 nucleotides read TGTGCCAGCAGCTTGGAGGGGAGGAGGGAAGCTTTCTTT.

The CDR3 sequence is CASSAQGGTEAFF. CDR3 bases: TGTGCCAGCAGTGCACAGGGTGGAACTGAAGCTTTCTTT. This rearrangement joins TRBV6-4 to TRBJ1-1; D may be TRBD1 (6 bases). Germline V gives CDR1 MRHNA, CDR2 SNTAGT. With 4 bases removed from V and 5 bases from J, the gap between germline ends came to 11 bases. The CDR3 consists of 13 residues.

This clone was seen more than once but under ten times. The chain is built from TRBV7-3 and TRBJ1-2; D remains ambiguous. Germline V lookup: CDR1 SGHTA, CDR2 FQGTGA. The CDR3 is made up of 13 amino acids. Trimming shortened V by 4 bases and J by 8 bases, and 14 bases separated the two germline ends. The CDR3: CASSSGPERGYTF. The CDR3 DNA sequence: TGTGCCAGCAGCTCTGGGCCGGAACGAGGCTACACCTTC.

V usage is TRBV5-4 and J usage is TRBJ1-4; D perhaps matches TRBD1 (6 bases). The CDR3 runs 15 residues. The V gene's germline CDR1 is SGHNT and CDR2 YYREEE (reference sequence). Trimming removed 4 bases at V and 0 bases at J, with 10 bases between. CDR3 loop: CASSPDRSTNEKLFF. Here the CDR3 DNA reads TGTGCCAGCAGCCCGGACAGATCAACTAATGAAAAACTGTTTTTT.

This sequence joins TRBV2 and TRBJ2-1; D perhaps matches TRBD2 (6 bases). The CDR3 extends over 11 amino acids. V was trimmed by 8 bases and J by 6 bases, leaving 8 bases between them. From germline, CDR1 is SNHLY and CDR2 FYNNEI. CDR3 in DNA: TGTGCCAGCTCGCGGGGCAATGAGCAGTTCTTC. It yields the protein CASSRGNEQFF.

This clone was detected only a few times. The chain has TRBV19 and TRBJ1-6, with TRBD1 as a possible D gene (5 bases). This CDR3 comprises 14 residues. Germline V gives CDR1 LNHDA, CDR2 SQIVND (reference sequence). The V end was cut by 9 bases, the J end by 7 bases, with 16 bases between. In nucleotides, the CDR3 is TGTGCCAGAGGGGCAAAGTTCCGGAATTCACCCCTCCACTTT. Its protein is CARGAKFRNSPLHF.

This clone was detected only a few times. V usage is TRBV5-4 and J usage is TRBJ2-7; 8 nucleotides align to TRBD1. Germline trimming cut 6 bases from V and 0 bases from J; bases unmatched to any gene: 5. The germline V gene encodes CDR1 SGHNT and CDR2 YYREEE (reference sequence). This CDR3 contains 14 residues. CDR3 in DNA: TGTGCCAGCACCCGGGACAGGAGCTCCTACGAGCAGTACTTC. Translating gives CASTRDRSSYEQYF.

The chain carries TRBV14 and TRBJ2-7, with D possibly TRBD1 on 5 matching bases. V shed 2 bases and J shed 5 bases, with 13 bases lying between them. CDR3 size: 14 residues. CDR1 and CDR2 (germline): SGHDN, FVKESK. The CDR3 region has the DNA TGTGCCAGCAGCCAATTGACAGTTCTCCACGAGCAGTACTTC. It codes for CASSQLTVLHEQYF.

The table lists this clone with a few counts. The gene calls are TRBV18 and TRBJ1-1; TRBD1 agrees at 11 bases. Germline CDR1 reads KGHSH; CDR2 reads LQKENI. V trimming: 5 bases; J trimming: 10 bases; junction bases outside the gene matches: 9. The CDR3 sequence is 14 residues long. DNA of the CDR3: TGTGCCAGCTCATCTGCCGGGACAGGGGGTTCAGCTTTCTTT. Its protein product is CASSSAGTGGSAFF.

The chain combines TRBV6-5 with TRBJ2-5; 7 nucleotides agree with TRBD1. Germline loops: CDR1 MNHEY, CDR2 SVGAGI. The CDR3 contains 14 residues. V lost 6 bases, J lost 2 bases, and 6 bases stayed unmatched. The CDR3 is CASRIQGSQETQYF. CDR3 coding DNA: TGTGCCAGCAGAATACAGGGGTCTCAAGAGACCCAGTACTTC.

This clone was counted at least ten times. V gene TRBV10-3 combines with J gene TRBJ1-1; TRBD1 matches at 9 bases. The V segment lost 6 bases and the J segment 10 bases; nucleotides outside the gene matches: 12. Germline CDR1 and CDR2: ENHRY and SYGVKD. CDR3 length: 14 residues. The CDR3, as DNA: TGTGCCATCAGCGCCCCGGACAGGGGCAATGGAGCTTTCTTT. It translates to CAISAPDRGNGAFF.

This clone was found a few times. CDR3 sequence: CASSRTSGGAVDTQYF. DNA of the CDR3: TGTGCCAGCAGCAGAACTAGCGGGGGGGCGGTAGATACGCAGTATTTT. The V call is TRBV7-2, the J call TRBJ2-3; 13 nucleotides align to TRBD2. Trimming took 5 bases from V and 5 from J; bases not matched to a gene: 7. This CDR3 region has 16 residues. Germline lookup yields CDR1 SGHTA and CDR2 FQGNSA.

This chain joins TRBV28 and TRBJ2-1; 7 positions match TRBD2. Germline V gives CDR1 MDHEN, CDR2 SYDVKM. J was trimmed by 0 bases and V by 2 bases; bases with no gene match: 4. The CDR3 has 16 residues. This CDR3 is CASSLRRESSYNEQFF. The CDR3 nucleotides are TGTGCCAGCAGTTTAAGGCGGGAGTCCTCCTACAATGAGCAGTTCTTC.

The V and J genes are TRBV4-1 and TRBJ2-5, with D possibly TRBD2 on 5 matching bases. The CDR3 consists of 16 residues. V lost 3 bases, J lost 2 bases, and 16 bases lay in between. Germline values: CDR1 MGHRA, CDR2 YSYEKL. In DNA, the CDR3 is TGCGCCAGCAGCCAGGGGTGGAGGTCGGGACAAGAGACCCAGTACTTC. It encodes CASSQGWRSGQETQYF.

There are a few counts of this clone. The chain employs TRBV5-1 and TRBJ2-7; D gene uncertain. Germline CDR1 and CDR2: SGHRS and YFSETQ. Trimming removed 4 bases at V and 7 bases at J, with 18 bases between. This CDR3 is built from 14 residues. CDR3 nucleotide sequence: TGCGCCAGCAGCCCCGATTCGCGTCGGGTGGAGCAGTACTTC. It is translated as CASSPDSRRVEQYF.